Following are 15 T cell receptor beta chains from one sample sequenced in a study of cytotoxic CD8 clonotypes in ibrutinib-treated CLL. Measured with immunoSEQ multiplex PCR; TCRdb has only the in-frame clones, and not every one. Of around 70,000 clones listed, less than 95% were seen once; the top ten hold 3.1%. This material consisted of PBMCs, taken after 12 months of ibrutinib treatment. The receptors derive from a human donor with chronic lymphocytic leukemia.

V is TRBV27 and J is TRBJ2-3; 11 bases match TRBD2. The V and J ends lost 6 bases and 4 bases, in that order; junction bases with no gene match: 6. Per the germline V gene, CDR1 is MNHEY and CDR2 is SMNVEV (reference sequence). This CDR3 region has 15 residues. The CDR3 region is CASRPSGRPPDTQYF. In nucleotides, the CDR3 is TGTGCCAGCAGGCCTAGCGGGAGGCCACCAGATACGCAGTATTTT.

The V gene is TRBV4-1, the J gene TRBJ1-3; D not resolved. Trimming removed 0 bases at V and 4 bases at J, with 10 bases between. Germline loops: CDR1 MGHRA, CDR2 YSYEKL. This CDR3 contains 15 residues. This chain's CDR3 is CASSQEGSPGNTIYF. As DNA, the CDR3 is TGCGCCAGCAGCCAAGAAGGGTCTCCAGGAAACACCATATATTTT.

The chain has TRBV29-1 and TRBJ2-3; a possible D gene is TRBD1 (6 bases). Germline-derived CDR1 and CDR2 are SQVTM and ANQGSEA. The V end lost 5 bases, the J end lost 3 bases, and 12 bases lay between the germline ends. This CDR3 has 13 amino acids. CDR3 region: CSVTSQGTDTQYF. CDR3 sequence (DNA): TGCAGCGTTACTTCGCAGGGGACAGATACGCAGTATTTT.

The chain is built from TRBV2 and TRBJ1-4; D might be TRBD1 (6 bases). Trimming left V 7 bases short and J 3 bases short, with 12 bases between. The CDR3 is made up of 14 amino acids. The germline V gene has CDR1 SNHLY and CDR2 FYNNEI. This CDR3 is CASNLQGANEKLFF. The DNA of the CDR3 is TGTGCCAGCAATCTACAGGGAGCTAATGAAAAACTGTTTTTT.

The table lists this clone with a few counts. The V and J genes are TRBV5-4 and TRBJ2-1; D ambiguous. Germline V CDR1 and CDR2: SGHNT, YYREEE (reference sequence). This CDR3 comprises 12 residues. Trimming shortened V by 2 bases and J by 11 bases, and 11 bases separated the two germline ends. CDR3 DNA sequence: TGTGCCAGCAGCTTCTCAGGCGACCAGCAGTTCTTC. Amino acid sequence: CASSFSGDQQFF.

This clone was found a few times. The rearrangement joins TRBV12-5 to TRBJ2-2; TRBD1 might be the D (6 bases). There are 15 residues in the CDR3. The V gene lost 5 bases and the J gene lost 3 bases, with 13 bases spanning the gap. CDR1 is LGHNT, CDR2 FRNRAP, per germline. The CDR3 nucleotides read TGTGCTAGTGGTAAAACCACAGGGCACACCGGGGAGCTGTTTTTT. As protein: CASGKTTGHTGELFF.

The chain carries TRBV7-2 and TRBJ2-5, with 7 bases that match TRBD2. The germline CDR1 and CDR2 sequences are SGHTA and FQGNSA. The CDR3 is 17 amino acids. V gave up 5 bases and J gave up 5 bases; unmatched junction bases: 17. CDR3 in DNA: TGTGCCAGCAGCCCCGGGTGGGGCGGGAGAGTTATCGAGACCCAGTACTTC. Protein: CASSPGWGGRVIETQYF. Supplemented by reference TRBV7-2 and TRBJ2-5, the full variable domain reads GAGVSQSPSNKVTEKGKDVELRCDPISGHTALYWYRQSLGQGLEFLIYFQGNSAPDKSGLPSDRFSAERTGGSVSTLTIQRTQQEDSAVYLCASSPGWGGRVIETQYFGPGTRLLVL.

This chain uses TRBV6-5 with TRBJ2-3, with D unclear. Per the germline V gene, CDR1 is MNHEY and CDR2 is SVGAGI. V was shortened by 6 bases and J by 1 base, with 11 bases between the two germline ends. The CDR3 covers 14 residues. DNA for the CDR3: TGTGCCAGCAGCTCCTCTGGGGGCACAGATACGCAGTATTTT. Translating it yields CASSSSGGTDTQYF.

This clone appeared a few times. This chain links TRBV6-6 with TRBJ1-1; possible D gene TRBD1, 6 bases. CDR3 length: 11 amino acids. Germline V lookup: CDR1 MNHNY, CDR2 SVGAGI (reference sequence). The ends were cut back, 5 bases at V and 5 bases at J, with 6 bases in the middle. The CDR3 DNA follows: TGTGCCAGCAGTACAGGGACTGAAGCTTTCTTT. Amino acid sequence: CASSTGTEAFF.

This chain links TRBV5-6 with TRBJ2-6; D perhaps matches TRBD1 (6 bases). V was pared by 4 bases and J by 2 bases, with 19 bases between. The CDR3 totals 18 residues. Looked up from germline, CDR1 is SGHDT and CDR2 is YYEEEE. The CDR3 DNA sequence: TGTGCCAGCAGCCTAAGACTCCGCCAGGGGCCTGGGGCCAACGTCCTGACTTTC. It encodes CASSLRLRQGPGANVLTF.

The chain couples TRBV29-1 to TRBJ2-1; a weak D match, TRBD2 (6 bases). The V gene's germline CDR1 is SQVTM and CDR2 ANQGSEA. The CDR3 is made up of 15 amino acids. The CDR3 nucleotides are TGCAGTGGATGGGGCGGGATCACCTCCTACAATGAGCAGTTCTTC. Its translation: CSGWGGITSYNEQFF.

This chain joins TRBV11-3 and TRBJ1-1, with D unresolved. V gave up 5 bases and J gave up 5 bases, with 12 bases separating them. The CDR3 is 13 amino acids. Germline CDR1 and CDR2: SGHNT and YENEEA. The CDR3 region is CASSRPPGTEAFF. The CDR3 DNA is TGTGCCAGCAGCCGCCCCCCGGGGACTGAAGCTTTCTTT.

V is TRBV7-6 and J is TRBJ2-6; 8 positions match TRBD1. Germline V CDR1 and CDR2: SGHVS, FNYEAQ. This CDR3 region has 19 residues. V lost 2 bases to trimming and J lost 4 bases; unmatched junction nucleotides: 13. CDR3 in amino acids: CASSLRDRSPVSGANVLTF. In DNA, the CDR3 is TGTGCCAGCAGCTTAAGGGACAGGTCCCCCGTTTCGGGGGCCAACGTCCTGACTTTC.

The V and J genes are TRBV11-2 and TRBJ2-5; D gene uncertain. V shed 5 bases and J shed 0 bases, with 7 bases lying between them. Germline CDR1 SGHAT, CDR2 FQNNGV. The CDR3 runs to 13 residues. The CDR3 DNA reads as TGTGCCAGCAGCCTACGGTACCAAGAGACCCAGTACTTC. It specifies CASSLRYQETQYF.

The chain links TRBV9 to TRBJ2-4; the match to TRBD1 covers 12 bases. The V gene end was trimmed by 0 bases and the J gene end by 7 bases; junction bases not matched to a gene: 2. Germline assignment: CDR1 SGDLS and CDR2 YYNGEE. This CDR3 is built from 15 residues. The CDR3 protein is CASSVAGQGANIQYF. The CDR3 bases are TGTGCCAGCAGCGTAGCGGGACAGGGGGCCAACATTCAGTACTTC. Filled out from reference TRBV9 and TRBJ2-4, the complete variable domain reads DSGVTQTPKHLITATGQRVTLRCSPRSGDLSVYWYQQSLDQGLQFLIQYYNGEERAKGNILERFSAQQFPDLHSELNLSSLELGDSALYFCASSVAGQGANIQYFGAGTRLSVL.